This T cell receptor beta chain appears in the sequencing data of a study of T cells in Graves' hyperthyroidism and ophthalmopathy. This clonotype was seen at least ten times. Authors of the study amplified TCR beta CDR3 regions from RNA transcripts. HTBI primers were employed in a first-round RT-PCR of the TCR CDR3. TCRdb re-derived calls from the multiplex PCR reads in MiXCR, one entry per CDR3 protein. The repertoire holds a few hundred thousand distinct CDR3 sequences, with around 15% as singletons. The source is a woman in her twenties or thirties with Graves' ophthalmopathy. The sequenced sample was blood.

CDR3 sequence reads: CASSLVGDEQYF. The CDR3 bases are TGTGCCAGCAGCTTAGTTGGGGACGAGCAGTACTTC. The V gene is TRBV7-9, the J gene TRBJ2-7; D not resolved. V dropped 1 base and J dropped 5 bases, with 6 bases sitting between them. Germline V lookup: CDR1 SEHNR, CDR2 FQNEAQ (reference sequence). The CDR3 is made up of 12 amino acids.